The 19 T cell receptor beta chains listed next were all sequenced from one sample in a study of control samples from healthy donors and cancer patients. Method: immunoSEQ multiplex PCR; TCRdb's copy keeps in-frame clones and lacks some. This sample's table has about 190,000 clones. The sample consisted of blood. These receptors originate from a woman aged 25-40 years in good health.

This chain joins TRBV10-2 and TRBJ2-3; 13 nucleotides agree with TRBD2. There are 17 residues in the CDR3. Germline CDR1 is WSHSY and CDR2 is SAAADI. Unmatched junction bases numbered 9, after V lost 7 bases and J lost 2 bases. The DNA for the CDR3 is TGCGCCAGCACATGGACTAGCGGGGGAGCTTCCACAGATACGCAGTATTTT. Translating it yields CASTWTSGGASTDTQYF.

The CDR3 DNA sequence: TGCGCCAGCAGCCAACCCTCGGGTAACTATGGCTACACCTTC. Translating gives CASSQPSGNYGYTF. This sequence joins TRBV4-1 and TRBJ1-2; D ambiguous. V was trimmed by 2 bases and J by 1 base, leaving 8 bases between them. The germline gives CDR1 MGHRA, CDR2 YSYEKL. CDR3 length: 14 amino acids.

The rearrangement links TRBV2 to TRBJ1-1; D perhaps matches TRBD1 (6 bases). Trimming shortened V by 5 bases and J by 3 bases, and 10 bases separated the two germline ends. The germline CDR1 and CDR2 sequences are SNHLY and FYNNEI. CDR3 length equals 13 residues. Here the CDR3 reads CASSLDSYTEAFF. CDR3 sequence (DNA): TGTGCCAGCAGTTTGGACAGTTACACTGAAGCTTTCTTT.

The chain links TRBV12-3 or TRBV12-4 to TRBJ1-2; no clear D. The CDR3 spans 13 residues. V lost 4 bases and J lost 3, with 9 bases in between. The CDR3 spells CASSSVGDYGYTF. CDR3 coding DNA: TGTGCCAGCAGTTCTGTAGGAGACTATGGCTACACCTTC.

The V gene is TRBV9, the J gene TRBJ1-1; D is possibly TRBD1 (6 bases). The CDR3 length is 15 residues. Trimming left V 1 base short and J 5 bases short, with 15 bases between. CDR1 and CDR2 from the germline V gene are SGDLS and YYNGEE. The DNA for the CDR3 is TGTGCCAGCAGCGTACAACAGGGTTGGGAGACTGAAGCTTTCTTT. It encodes CASSVQQGWETEAFF.

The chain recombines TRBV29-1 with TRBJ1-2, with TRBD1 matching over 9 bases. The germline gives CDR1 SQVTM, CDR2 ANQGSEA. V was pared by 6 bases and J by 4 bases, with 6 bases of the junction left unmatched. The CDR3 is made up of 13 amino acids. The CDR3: CSVWTGDSYGYTF. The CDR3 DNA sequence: TGCAGCGTATGGACAGGGGACTCCTATGGCTACACCTTC.

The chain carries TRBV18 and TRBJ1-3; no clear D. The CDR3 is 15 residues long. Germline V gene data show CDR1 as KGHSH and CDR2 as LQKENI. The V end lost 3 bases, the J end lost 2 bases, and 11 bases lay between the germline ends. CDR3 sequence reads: CASSPGGSAGNTIYF. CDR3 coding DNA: TGTGCCAGCTCACCGGGAGGGAGTGCTGGAAACACCATATATTTT.

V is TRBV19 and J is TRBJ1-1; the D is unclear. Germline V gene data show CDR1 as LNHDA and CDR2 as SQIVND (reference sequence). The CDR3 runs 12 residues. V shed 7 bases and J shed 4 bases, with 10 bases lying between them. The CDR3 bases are TGTGCCAGTACGGCTCGGGCCACTGAAGCTTTCTTT. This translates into CASTARATEAFF.

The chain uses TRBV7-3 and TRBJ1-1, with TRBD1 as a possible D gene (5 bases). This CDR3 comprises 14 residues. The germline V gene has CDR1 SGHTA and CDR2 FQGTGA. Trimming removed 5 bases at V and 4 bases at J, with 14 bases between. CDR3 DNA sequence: TGTGCCAGCAGCCTTGGATCCGGGGGCACTGAAGCTTTCTTT. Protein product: CASSLGSGGTEAFF.

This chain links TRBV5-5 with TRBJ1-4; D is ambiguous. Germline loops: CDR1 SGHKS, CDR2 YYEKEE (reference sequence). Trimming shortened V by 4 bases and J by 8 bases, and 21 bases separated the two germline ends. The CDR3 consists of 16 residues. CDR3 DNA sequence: TGTGCCAGCAGCCTCGTGACAATGGTGACCAGGGAAAAACTGTTTTTT. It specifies CASSLVTMVTREKLFF.

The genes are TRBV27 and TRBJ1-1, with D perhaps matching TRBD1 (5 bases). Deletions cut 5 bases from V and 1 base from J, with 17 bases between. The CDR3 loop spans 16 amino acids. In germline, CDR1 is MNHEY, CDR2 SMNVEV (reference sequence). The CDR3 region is CASSIELGRPNTEAFF. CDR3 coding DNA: TGTGCCAGCAGTATCGAATTGGGACGGCCGAACACTGAAGCTTTCTTT.

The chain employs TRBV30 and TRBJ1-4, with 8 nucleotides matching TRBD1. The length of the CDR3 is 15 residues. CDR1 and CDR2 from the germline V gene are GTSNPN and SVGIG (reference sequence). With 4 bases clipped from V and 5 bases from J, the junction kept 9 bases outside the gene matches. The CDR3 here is CAWNRQGASNEKLFF. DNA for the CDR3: TGTGCCTGGAATAGGCAGGGGGCGTCAAATGAAAAACTGTTTTTT.

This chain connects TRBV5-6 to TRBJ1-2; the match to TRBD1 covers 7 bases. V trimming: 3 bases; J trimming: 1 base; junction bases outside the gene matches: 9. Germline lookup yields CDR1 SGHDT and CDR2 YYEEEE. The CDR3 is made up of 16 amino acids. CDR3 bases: TGTGCCAGCAGCTGGACTGGACAGGTTTTTAACTATGGCTACACCTTC. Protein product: CASSWTGQVFNYGYTF.

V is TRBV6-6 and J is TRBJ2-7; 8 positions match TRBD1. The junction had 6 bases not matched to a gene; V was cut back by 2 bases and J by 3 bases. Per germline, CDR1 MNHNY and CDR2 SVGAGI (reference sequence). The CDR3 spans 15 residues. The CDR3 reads CASSYPRTGSYEQYF. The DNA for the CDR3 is TGTGCCAGCAGTTACCCAAGGACAGGGAGCTACGAGCAGTACTTC.

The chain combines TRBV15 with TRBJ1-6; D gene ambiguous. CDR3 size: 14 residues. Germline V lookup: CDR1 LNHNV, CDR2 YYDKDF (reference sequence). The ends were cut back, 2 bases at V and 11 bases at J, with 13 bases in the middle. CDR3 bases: TGTGCCACCAGCAGAACAAGTGCCTCTCCACCCCTCCACTTT. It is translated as CATSRTSASPPLHF.

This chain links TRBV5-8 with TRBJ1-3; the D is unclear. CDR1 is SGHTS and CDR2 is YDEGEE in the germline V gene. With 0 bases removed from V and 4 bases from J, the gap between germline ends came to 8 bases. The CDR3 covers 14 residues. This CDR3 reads CASSLVGPGNTIYF. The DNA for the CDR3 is TGTGCCAGCAGCTTGGTCGGACCCGGAAACACCATATATTTT.

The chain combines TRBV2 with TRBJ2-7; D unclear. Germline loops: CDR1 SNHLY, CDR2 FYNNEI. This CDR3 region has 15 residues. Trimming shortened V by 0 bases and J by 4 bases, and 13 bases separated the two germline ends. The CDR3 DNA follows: TGTGCCAGCAGTGAAGCGCTTACAGCTAGATACGAGCAGTACTTC. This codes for CASSEALTARYEQYF.

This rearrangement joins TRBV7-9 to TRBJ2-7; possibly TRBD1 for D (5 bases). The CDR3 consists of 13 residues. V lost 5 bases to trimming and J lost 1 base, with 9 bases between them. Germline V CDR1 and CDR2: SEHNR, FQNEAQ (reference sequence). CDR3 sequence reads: CASSRTQSYEQYF. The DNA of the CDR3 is TGTGCCAGCAGCCGGACACAATCCTACGAGCAGTACTTC.

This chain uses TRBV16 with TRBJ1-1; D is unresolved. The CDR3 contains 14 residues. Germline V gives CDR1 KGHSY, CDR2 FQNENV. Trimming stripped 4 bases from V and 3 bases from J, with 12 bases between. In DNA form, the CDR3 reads TGTGCCAGCAGCCGGGAGACTCGGTACACTGAAGCTTTCTTT. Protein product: CASSRETRYTEAFF.